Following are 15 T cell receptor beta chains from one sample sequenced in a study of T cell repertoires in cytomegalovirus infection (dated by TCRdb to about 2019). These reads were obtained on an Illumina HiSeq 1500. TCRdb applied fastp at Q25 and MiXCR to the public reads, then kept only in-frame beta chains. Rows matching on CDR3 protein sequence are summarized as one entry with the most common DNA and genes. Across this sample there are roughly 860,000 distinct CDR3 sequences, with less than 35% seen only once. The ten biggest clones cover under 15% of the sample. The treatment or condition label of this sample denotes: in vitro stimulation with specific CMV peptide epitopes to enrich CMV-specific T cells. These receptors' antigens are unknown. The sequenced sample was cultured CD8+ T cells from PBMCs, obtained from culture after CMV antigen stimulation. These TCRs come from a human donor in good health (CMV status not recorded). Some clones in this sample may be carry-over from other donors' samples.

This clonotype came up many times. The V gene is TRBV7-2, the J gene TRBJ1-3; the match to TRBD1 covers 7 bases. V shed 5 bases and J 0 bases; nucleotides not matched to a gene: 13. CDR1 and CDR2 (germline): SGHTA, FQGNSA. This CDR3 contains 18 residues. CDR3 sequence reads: CASSLGGDRLFSGNTIYF. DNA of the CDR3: TGTGCCAGCAGCCTGGGGGGGGACAGACTCTTCTCTGGAAACACCATATATTTT.

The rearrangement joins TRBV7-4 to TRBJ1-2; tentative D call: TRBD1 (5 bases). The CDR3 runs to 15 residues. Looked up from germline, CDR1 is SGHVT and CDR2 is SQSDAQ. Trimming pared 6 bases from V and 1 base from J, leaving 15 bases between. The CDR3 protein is CASSTEETVNYGYTF. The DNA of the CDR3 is TGTGCCAGCAGTACAGAAGAGACAGTTAACTATGGCTACACCTTC.

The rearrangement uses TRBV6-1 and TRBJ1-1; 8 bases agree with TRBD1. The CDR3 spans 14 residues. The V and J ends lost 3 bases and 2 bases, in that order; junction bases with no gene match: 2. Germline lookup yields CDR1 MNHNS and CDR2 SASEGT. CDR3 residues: CASSDDRGNTEAFF. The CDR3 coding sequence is TGTGCCAGCAGTGATGACAGGGGAAACACTGAAGCTTTCTTT.

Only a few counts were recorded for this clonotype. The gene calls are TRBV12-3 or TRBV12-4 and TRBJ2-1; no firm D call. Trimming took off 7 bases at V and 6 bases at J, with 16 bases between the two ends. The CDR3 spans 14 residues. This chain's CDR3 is CASIGPGWGNEQFF. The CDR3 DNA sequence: TGTGCCAGCATAGGGCCGGGCTGGGGCAATGAGCAGTTCTTC.

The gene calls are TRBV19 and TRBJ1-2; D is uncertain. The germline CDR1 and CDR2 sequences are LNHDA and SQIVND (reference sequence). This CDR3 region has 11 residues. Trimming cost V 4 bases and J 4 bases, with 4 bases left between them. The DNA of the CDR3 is TGTGCCAGTAGTACCCCCTATGGCTACACCTTC. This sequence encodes CASSTPYGYTF. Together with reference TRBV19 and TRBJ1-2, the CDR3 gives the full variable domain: DGGITQSPKYLFRKEGQNVTLSCEQNLNHDAMYWYRQDPGQGLRLIYYSQIVNDFQKGDIAEGYSVSREKKESFPLTVTSAQKNPTAFYLCASSTPYGYTFGSGTRLTVV.

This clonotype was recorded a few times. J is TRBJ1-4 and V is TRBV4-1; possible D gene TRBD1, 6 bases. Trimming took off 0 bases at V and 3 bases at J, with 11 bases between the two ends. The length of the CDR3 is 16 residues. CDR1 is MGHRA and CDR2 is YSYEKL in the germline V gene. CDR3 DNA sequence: TGCGCCAGCAGCCAAGAACAGGGAGCAGCTAATGAAAAACTGTTTTTT. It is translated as CASSQEQGAANEKLFF.

The CDR3 protein is CASSPGRLNEQFF. Here the CDR3 DNA reads TGTGCCAGCAGTCCCGGACGACTCAATGAGCAGTTCTTC. This chain links TRBV12-3 or TRBV12-4 with TRBJ2-1, with D unresolved. Trimming left V 5 bases short and J 6 bases short, with 11 bases between. The length of the CDR3 is 13 residues.

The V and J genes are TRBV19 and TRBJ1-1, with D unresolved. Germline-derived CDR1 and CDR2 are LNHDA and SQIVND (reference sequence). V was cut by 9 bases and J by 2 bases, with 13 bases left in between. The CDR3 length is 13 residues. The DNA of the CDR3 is TGTGCCAGCCCAGGCCCCGGTAACACTGAAGCTTTCTTT. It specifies CASPGPGNTEAFF.

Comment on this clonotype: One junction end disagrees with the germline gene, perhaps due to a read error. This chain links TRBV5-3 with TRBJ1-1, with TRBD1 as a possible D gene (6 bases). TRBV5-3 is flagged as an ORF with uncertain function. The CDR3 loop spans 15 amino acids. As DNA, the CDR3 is TGTGCCAGCAGCTTGGTGCAGGGGCAGAACACTGAAGCTTTCTTT. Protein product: CASSLVQGQNTEAFF.

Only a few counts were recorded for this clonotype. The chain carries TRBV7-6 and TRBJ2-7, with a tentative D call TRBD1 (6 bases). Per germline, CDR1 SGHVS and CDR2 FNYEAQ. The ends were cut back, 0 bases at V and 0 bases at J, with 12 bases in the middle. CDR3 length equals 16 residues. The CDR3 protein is CASSLAGGLSSYEQYF. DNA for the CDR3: TGTGCCAGCAGCTTAGCAGGGGGATTAAGCTCCTACGAGCAGTACTTC.

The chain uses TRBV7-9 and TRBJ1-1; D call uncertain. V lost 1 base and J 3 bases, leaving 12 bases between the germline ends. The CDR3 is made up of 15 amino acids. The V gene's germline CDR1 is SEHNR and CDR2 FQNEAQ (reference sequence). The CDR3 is CASSLEQPGHTEAFF. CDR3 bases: TGTGCCAGCAGCTTAGAACAGCCGGGTCACACTGAAGCTTTCTTT.

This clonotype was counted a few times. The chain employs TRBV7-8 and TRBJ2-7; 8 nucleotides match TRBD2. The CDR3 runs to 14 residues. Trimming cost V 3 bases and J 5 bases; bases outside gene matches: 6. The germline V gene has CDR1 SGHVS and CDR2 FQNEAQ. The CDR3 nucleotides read TGTGCCAGCAGCTTCGGGCGGGGGGTCCACGAGCAGTACTTC. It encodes CASSFGRGVHEQYF. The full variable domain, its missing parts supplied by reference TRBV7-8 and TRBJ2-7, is GAGVSQSPRYKVAKRGQDVALRCDPISGHVSLFWYQQALGQGPEFLTYFQNEAQLDKSGLPSDRFFAERPEGSVSTLKIQRTQQEDSAVYLCASSFGRGVHEQYFGPGTRLTVT.

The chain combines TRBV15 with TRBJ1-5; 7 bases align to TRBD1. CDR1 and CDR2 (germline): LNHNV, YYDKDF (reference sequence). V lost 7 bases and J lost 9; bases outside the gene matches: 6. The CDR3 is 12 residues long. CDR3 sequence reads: CATNRGPRPQHF. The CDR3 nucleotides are TGTGCCACCAACAGGGGCCCTCGGCCCCAGCATTTT.

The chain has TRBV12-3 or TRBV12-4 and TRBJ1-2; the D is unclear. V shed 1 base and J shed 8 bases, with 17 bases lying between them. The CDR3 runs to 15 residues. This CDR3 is CASSLVLAPSHGYTF. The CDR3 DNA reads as TGTGCCAGCAGTTTAGTTCTGGCACCCTCCCACGGCTACACCTTC.

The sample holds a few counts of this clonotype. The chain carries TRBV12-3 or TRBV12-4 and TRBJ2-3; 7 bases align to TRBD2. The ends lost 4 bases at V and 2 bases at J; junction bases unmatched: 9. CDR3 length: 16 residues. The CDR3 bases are TGTGCCAGCAGTTCTTGGGGAGGGGAGGCCACAGATACGCAGTATTTT. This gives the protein CASSSWGGEATDTQYF.